Below are 30 T cell receptor beta chains sequenced from a single sample in a study of shared clonotypes between healthy human individuals. Sequencing used immunoSEQ multiplex PCR; TCRdb keeps in-frame clones, though not all of them. This sample has some 2.3 million clones; more than 85% occur once, and the top ten carry roughly 0.36%. Input material: naive CD4+ T cells from PBMCs. This sample's subset: CD45RA+ positively selected. These receptors originate from a man between 18 and 35 years old in good health. Some clones in this sample may be carry-over from other donors' samples.

The chain carries TRBV4-1 and TRBJ2-1, with D perhaps TRBD2 (5 bases). V gave up 0 bases and J gave up 9 bases, with 9 bases separating them. The CDR3 is 13 amino acids. Germline V gene data show CDR1 as MGHRA and CDR2 as YSYEKL. CDR3 nucleotide sequence: TGCGCCAGCAGCCAAGATCTGGGGAGTGAGCAGTTCTTC. Protein product: CASSQDLGSEQFF.

This rearrangement joins TRBV11-3 to TRBJ2-1; weak D call: TRBD1 (5 bases). The germline V and J ends were trimmed by 1 base and 5 bases, with 9 bases remaining between them. Germline CDR1 SGHNT, CDR2 YENEEA. The CDR3 runs to 14 residues. The CDR3 spells CASSLVAGNNEQFF. CDR3 coding DNA: TGTGCCAGCAGCTTAGTGGCAGGGAACAATGAGCAGTTCTTC.

The V gene is TRBV30, the J gene TRBJ2-5; 7 nucleotides align to TRBD2. The CDR3 covers 15 residues. J lost 5 bases, V lost 1 base, and 10 bases had no gene match. Germline V lookup: CDR1 GTSNPN, CDR2 SVGIG (reference sequence). DNA for the CDR3: TGTGCCTGGAGTGGGGGCGGCGGGAGATTGGAGACCCAGTACTTC. Amino acids: CAWSGGGGRLETQYF.

Only one count was recorded for this clone. The chain combines TRBV6-1 with TRBJ1-1; TRBD1 is a possible D gene (5 bases). The germline V gene has CDR1 MNHNS and CDR2 SASEGT. This CDR3 contains 13 residues. V dropped 8 bases and J dropped 5 bases, with 15 bases sitting between them. The CDR3 region has the DNA TGTGCCAGCTCCCGTGGGGGGAGGACTGAAGCTTTCTTT. Protein product: CASSRGGRTEAFF.

This chain joins TRBV6-5 and TRBJ2-7; D is perhaps TRBD2 (6 bases). CDR1 and CDR2 from the germline V gene are MNHEY and SVGAGI. The CDR3 is 14 residues long. V shed 5 bases and J shed 5 bases, with 16 bases lying between them. The CDR3 DNA sequence: TGTGCCAGCAGTCCCCCTGGGGGGACCCACGAGCAGTACTTC. This gives the protein CASSPPGGTHEQYF.

The chain recombines TRBV5-1 with TRBJ2-2; the match to TRBD2 covers 11 bases. CDR3 length: 14 residues. Per germline, CDR1 SGHRS and CDR2 YFSETQ. V dropped 8 bases and J dropped 6; count of bases not matched to a gene: 6. CDR3 amino acids: CASAGTSGPGELFF. DNA for the CDR3: TGCGCCAGTGCCGGGACTAGCGGTCCCGGGGAGCTGTTTTTT.

The sample holds one count of this clone. The rearrangement joins TRBV6-5 to TRBJ1-1, with TRBD1 matching 9 bases. This CDR3 spans 14 amino acids. V gave up 6 bases and J gave up 4 bases; unmatched junction bases: 6. CDR1 is MNHEY and CDR2 is SVGAGI in the germline V gene. Here the CDR3 reads CASSPTGGVTEAFF. The CDR3 region has the DNA TGTGCCAGCAGCCCGACAGGGGGAGTCACTGAAGCTTTCTTT.

This sequence joins TRBV28 and TRBJ2-7; a weak D match, TRBD1 (5 bases). Trimming stripped 5 bases from V and 2 bases from J, with 13 bases between. CDR1 and CDR2 from the germline V gene are MDHEN and SYDVKM. The CDR3 covers 14 residues. This chain's CDR3 is CASSNRLHPYEQYF. For the CDR3, the DNA is TGTGCCAGCAGTAACAGGTTACACCCCTACGAGCAGTACTTC.

This chain joins TRBV28 and TRBJ2-1, with 10 bases aligning to TRBD2. The germline V gene encodes CDR1 MDHEN and CDR2 SYDVKM. V was pared by 8 bases and J by 10 bases, with 5 bases of the junction left unmatched. CDR3 size: 12 residues. This CDR3 is CASDTLAGEQFF. As DNA, the CDR3 is TGTGCCAGCGACACACTAGCGGGAGAGCAGTTCTTC.

Notes on this clone: The same CDR3 can be traced to other DNA sequences in this sample. The chain links TRBV5-6 to TRBJ2-3, with 11 bases identical to TRBD2. In germline, CDR1 is SGHDT, CDR2 YYEEEE. The trim removed 4 bases at V and 0 bases at J, leaving 4 bases unmatched. The CDR3 extends over 16 amino acids. The CDR3: CASSPGLAASTDTQYF. The CDR3 DNA reads TGTGCCAGCAGCCCGGGACTAGCGGCTAGCACAGATACGCAGTATTTT.

The chain combines TRBV9 with TRBJ1-3; no clear D gene. V lost 2 bases and J 0 bases, leaving 12 bases between the germline ends. There are 16 residues in the CDR3. Per germline, CDR1 SGDLS and CDR2 YYNGEE. CDR3 in DNA: TGTGCCAGCAGCGTTTCAGGAGGGAGCTCTGGAAACACCATATATTTT. Its protein is CASSVSGGSSGNTIYF.

The chain has TRBV7-3 and TRBJ1-1; D not certain. The CDR3 has 13 amino acids. Germline loops: CDR1 SGHTA, CDR2 FQGTGA. The V gene lost 7 bases and the J gene lost 6 bases, with 15 bases spanning the gap. The CDR3 DNA sequence: TGTGCCAGCACCCTACGACGTGGCGCTGAAGCTTTCTTT. Protein sequence: CASTLRRGAEAFF.

V gene TRBV7-3 combines with J gene TRBJ2-1; 7 positions agree with TRBD2. The CDR3 is made up of 16 amino acids. CDR1 and CDR2 from the germline V gene are SGHTA and FQGTGA. After removal of 5 bases from V and 5 bases from J, the junction contained 12 bases not matched to a gene. The CDR3 region is CASSPNPQLANNEQFF. DNA of the CDR3: TGTGCCAGCAGCCCCAACCCCCAACTAGCGAACAATGAGCAGTTCTTC.

The chain has TRBV5-1 and TRBJ2-4; D remains ambiguous. This CDR3 comprises 15 residues. V was shortened by 7 bases and J by 3 bases, with 17 bases between the two germline ends. Germline assignment: CDR1 SGHRS and CDR2 YFSETQ. CDR3 in amino acids: CASSPTQTSKNIQYF. CDR3 coding DNA: TGCGCCAGCTCCCCGACCCAGACAAGCAAAAACATTCAGTACTTC. Filled out from reference TRBV5-1 and TRBJ2-4, the complete variable domain reads KAGVTQTPRYLIKTRGQQVTLSCSPISGHRSVSWYQQTPGQGLQFLFEYFSETQRNKGNFPGRFSGRQFSNSRSEMNVSTLELGDSALYLCASSPTQTSKNIQYFGAGTRLSVL.

The CDR3 sequence: CASSSFARTWEPGELFF. Here the CDR3 DNA reads TGTGCCAGCAGCTCATTCGCGCGGACGTGGGAACCCGGGGAGCTGTTTTTT. This sequence joins TRBV7-9 and TRBJ2-2; D is unresolved. Trimming took 4 bases from V and 6 from J, leaving 21 bases between them. The CDR3 consists of 17 residues. Germline loops: CDR1 SEHNR, CDR2 FQNEAQ (reference sequence). The entire variable domain, with the rest obtained from reference TRBV7-9 and TRBJ2-2, is as follows: DTGVSQNPRHKITKRGQNVTFRCDPISEHNRLYWYRQTLGQGPEFLTYFQNEAQLEKSRLLSDRFSAERPKGSFSTLEIQRTEQGDSAMYLCASSSFARTWEPGELFFGEGSRLTVL.

The chain has TRBV18 and TRBJ1-4; D is uncertain. With 3 bases removed from V and 4 bases from J, the gap between germline ends came to 12 bases. Germline CDR1 is KGHSH and CDR2 is LQKENI. This CDR3 region has 15 residues. The CDR3 reads CASSPQRGGNEKLFF. CDR3 in DNA: TGTGCCAGCTCACCCCAACGGGGAGGTAATGAAAAACTGTTTTTT.

This clone was seen more than once but under ten times. The chain recombines TRBV10-1 with TRBJ1-3; D call uncertain. This CDR3 is 15 amino acids long. Trimming cost V 7 bases and J 0 bases, with 13 bases left between them. CDR1 is WNHNN and CDR2 is SYGVQD in the germline V gene (reference sequence). CDR3 bases: TGCGCCAGCACCCCACCCCGGGGCTCTGGAAACACCATATATTTT. Protein product: CASTPPRGSGNTIYF.

V gene TRBV19 combines with J gene TRBJ2-1; 13 bases agree with TRBD2. This CDR3 region has 15 residues. The V and J ends lost 5 bases and 10 bases, in that order; junction bases with no gene match: 8. Germline CDR1 is LNHDA and CDR2 is SQIVND (reference sequence). Here the CDR3 DNA reads TGTGCCAGTAGTGTACTAGCGGGAGGGCCGGGAGAGCAGTTCTTC. Amino acid sequence: CASSVLAGGPGEQFF. Variable domain in full (rest from reference TRBV19 and TRBJ2-1): DGGITQSPKYLFRKEGQNVTLSCEQNLNHDAMYWYRQDPGQGLRLIYYSQIVNDFQKGDIAEGYSVSREKKESFPLTVTSAQKNPTAFYLCASSVLAGGPGEQFFGPGTRLTVL.

V is TRBV7-8 and J is TRBJ2-7; D possibly corresponds to TRBD1 (6 bases). CDR3 size: 13 residues. CDR1 and CDR2 from the germline V gene are SGHVS and FQNEAQ. The V gene lost 7 bases and the J gene lost 3 bases, with 13 bases spanning the gap. In DNA, the CDR3 is TGTGCCAGCACCAGACAAGGGGGCTACGAGCAGTACTTC. Translation gives CASTRQGGYEQYF.

The chain employs TRBV28 and TRBJ1-2; tentatively, D is TRBD1 (6 bases). The CDR3 consists of 15 residues. Germline-derived CDR1 and CDR2 are MDHEN and SYDVKM. Trimming stripped 6 bases from V and 6 bases from J, with 20 bases between. The CDR3 DNA reads TGTGCCAGCAGCCTAATCCAACAGGGAGATGATGGCTACACCTTC. Translated, it gives CASSLIQQGDDGYTF.

The CDR3 loop is CASSLVTQYF. The DNA of the CDR3 is TGTGCCAGCAGTTTAGTGACCCAGTACTTC. The chain employs TRBV27 and TRBJ2-5; D unclear. The ends were cut back, 2 bases at V and 7 bases at J, with 2 bases in the middle. The CDR3 runs to 10 residues. Germline CDR1 reads MNHEY; CDR2 reads SMNVEV (reference sequence).

The chain is built from TRBV30 and TRBJ2-7; TRBD2 matches at 15 bases. V shed 2 bases, J shed 2 bases, and the junction held 4 bases outside the gene matches. CDR3 size: 16 residues. Germline CDR1 is GTSNPN and CDR2 is SVGIG (reference sequence). CDR3 DNA: TGTGCCTGGAGTCCCGGACTAGCGGGAGGGGCCTACGAGCAGTACTTC. Protein: CAWSPGLAGGAYEQYF.

The V and J genes are TRBV5-5 and TRBJ1-5, with 7 bases aligning to TRBD1. The CDR3 length is 15 residues. The germline V gene encodes CDR1 SGHKS and CDR2 YYEKEE (reference sequence). The V gene end was trimmed by 5 bases and the J gene end by 3 bases; junction bases not matched to a gene: 8. CDR3 sequence reads: CASSPTGQDNQPQHF. The CDR3 DNA sequence: TGTGCCAGCAGTCCTACAGGACAGGACAATCAGCCCCAGCATTTT.

This chain uses TRBV7-9 with TRBJ1-2; D not resolved. CDR3 length: 15 residues. Germline V gene data show CDR1 as SEHNR and CDR2 as FQNEAQ (reference sequence). The germline V and J ends were trimmed by 5 bases and 6 bases, with 19 bases remaining between them. The DNA of the CDR3 is TGTGCCAGCAGCCCCTTGGTTTGGTGGGAGCATGGCTACACCTTC. Its protein is CASSPLVWWEHGYTF.

This clone came up once. This rearrangement joins TRBV6-4 to TRBJ1-3; tentative D call: TRBD1 (5 bases). Germline values: CDR1 MRHNA, CDR2 SNTAGT. Trimming took 4 bases from V and 4 from J, leaving 11 bases between them. This CDR3 comprises 14 residues. In nucleotides, the CDR3 is TGTGCCAGCAGTGTCACGGGGCTCGGAAACACCATATATTTT. As protein: CASSVTGLGNTIYF.

The chain links TRBV11-2 to TRBJ2-3, with TRBD2 matching 11 bases. CDR3 length equals 16 residues. The V segment lost 5 bases and the J segment 0 bases; nucleotides outside the gene matches: 4. Per germline, CDR1 SGHAT and CDR2 FQNNGV. CDR3 bases: TGTGCCAGCAGCACCCGGACTAGCGGGAGCACAGATACGCAGTATTTT. It specifies CASSTRTSGSTDTQYF.

This rearrangement joins TRBV30 to TRBJ2-3; D is unclear. The germline gives CDR1 GTSNPN, CDR2 SVGIG (reference sequence). There are 12 residues in the CDR3. Trimming removed 4 bases from V and 0 bases from J, with 5 bases in between. The CDR3 sequence is CAWKGSTDTQYF. CDR3 nucleotides: TGTGCCTGGAAGGGAAGCACAGATACGCAGTATTTT.

The chain couples TRBV7-9 to TRBJ2-2; a possible D gene is TRBD2 (7 bases). CDR1 and CDR2 (germline): SEHNR, FQNEAQ (reference sequence). V was clipped by 4 bases and J by 5 bases, with 20 bases between them. CDR3 length: 17 residues. The CDR3 DNA sequence: TGTGCCAGCAGCTCCCGGGGGGCGGGAGAGTGGACCGGGGAGCTGTTTTTT. Protein product: CASSSRGAGEWTGELFF.

V and J are TRBV11-2 and TRBJ2-1, with D possibly TRBD2 on 6 matching bases. V was shortened by 5 bases and J by 0 bases, with 11 bases between the two germline ends. The CDR3 covers 15 residues. CDR1 is SGHAT, CDR2 FQNNGV, per germline. As DNA, the CDR3 is TGTGCCAGCAGCCCCAGACTAGGCTCCTACAATGAGCAGTTCTTC. It yields the protein CASSPRLGSYNEQFF.

The chain employs TRBV6-5 and TRBJ1-2, with 8 bases aligning to TRBD1. CDR3 length: 15 residues. After removal of 2 bases from V and 5 bases from J, the junction contained 7 bases not matched to a gene. CDR1 is MNHEY and CDR2 is SVGAGI in the germline V gene. The CDR3 here is CASSYQDRGGYGYTF. The CDR3 region has the DNA TGTGCCAGCAGTTACCAAGACAGGGGAGGGTATGGCTACACCTTC.